The clone carrying this TCR beta chain was seen a single time. The sample is drawn from a study of cytomegalovirus exposure and HLA in healthy donors. J lost 4 bases, V lost 1 base, and 15 bases had no gene match. The CDR3 loop spans 19 amino acids. From germline, CDR1 is MDHEN and CDR2 SYDVKM. Measured with immunoSEQ multiplex PCR; TCRdb has only the in-frame clones, and not every one. The table has some 90,000 clones, 95% to 97% seen once. V is TRBV28 and J is TRBJ2-1; 8 positions agree with TRBD2. Sequenced sample: PBMCs. The source of this sequence is a man between 18 and 35 years old in good health and CMV-seronegative. The CDR3 region is CASSLSRLASGRLYNEQFF. The DNA of the CDR3 is TGTGCCAGCAGTTTATCCCGTCTGGCTAGCGGGCGTCTTTACAATGAGCAGTTCTTC.